This T cell receptor beta chain was captured in a study of CD8 T cells in ankylosing spondylitis. Germline assignment: CDR1 SGDLS and CDR2 YYNGEE. V lost 3 bases and J lost 0, with 8 bases in between. The CDR3 sequence is 14 residues long. This clonotype has a count of ten or more. Its specificity is unknown. Whole-study results and caveats: Disease-linked clones were reportedly significantly enriched in matched ankylosing spondylitis synovial fluid. Made up of about eight highly homologous variants, a TCR beta motif appeared characteristic of ankylosing spondylitis blood. Some motif variants were previously reported in reactive arthritis synovial fluid and blood.

TCRdb reanalysed the 5' RACE reads using MiXCR and keeps one entry per CDR3 protein. The sample lists about 100,000 distinct CDR3 sequences, about 7.7% seen once, with nearly 10% in the top ten. The sequence was collected from a male donor with ankylosing spondylitis or in good health (not recorded which). The sequenced sample consisted of blood, either unsorted or a sorted T cell fraction (not recorded which). The chain recombines TRBV9 with TRBJ2-3; TRBD1 or TRBD2 may be the D gene (5 bases each). The CDR3: CASSGDVSTDTQYF. The CDR3 DNA follows: TGTGCCAGCAGCGGGGACGTTAGCACAGATACGCAGTATTTT.